This entry is about one TCR beta chain. Its antigen is unknown. No base qualities exist here, and no much larger clone lies one base off it. Participants in the prospective study were aged about 18 to 95 years, lived in 20 to 30 United States geographic areas, and enrolled through a virtual design. To assign participants to cohorts, the prospective study relied on clinical history that participants themselves reported in a screening survey and a study questionnaire. Each participant in the prospective study had whole blood, serum and a nasopharyngeal or oropharyngeal swab collected by mobile phlebotomists. Additional blood draws and questionnaires over an approximately 2-month period could optionally be provided by prospective study participants. Before DNA extraction, blood samples from the prospective study were shipped at room temperature or frozen. The data derive from a study of blood T cell repertoires in COVID-19 (dated by TCRdb to about 2020). Background for the entire study: The collaborator samples originated in the United States, Italy and Spain and spanned the acute and convalescent phases of COVID-19. HLA class I and class II types, where available, came from metadata supplied by the sample provider rather than from assay-based typing. Subjects who had been exposed to COVID-19, were actively infected with it, or had recovered from it provided the deeply sampled blood TCRbeta repertoires that made up the dataset. The samples were drawn from two sources: the first 160 participants of the ongoing ImmuneRACE study, and 1,200 or so subjects contributed by 6 global collaborators. The repertoires were released in a freely available public database meant as a resource for research on the immune response to SARS-CoV-2. The sample metadata nearly always contained a de-identified subject ID, COVID-19 status, age in years and sex. The material from the prospective study consisted of cDNA or gDNA derived from T cells, B-cell-depleted T cells, or PBMCs.

Paper-wide results and their limitations: Clinical and demographic metadata were provided uncurated, with the amount varying by source and participant.

TCRbeta CDR3 regions were amplified from genomic DNA by means of the immunoSEQ Assay, a bias-controlled multiplex PCR. In the original analysis: The number of nucleated cells in each sample was estimated by amplification of reference gene primers within the assay. To quantify the absolute abundance of each unique TCRbeta CDR3 rearrangement, sequence reads were collapsed and filtered. For each sample, productive Simpson clonality was calculated as the square root of Simpson's diversity index across productive rearrangements. In its TCRdb copy, this immuneACCESS table keeps in-frame sequences only and misses some clones. Where compared with another copy, unresolved V genes explain less than half of these, and the others have no known cause. D and trimming were read from the DNA, whereas the V and J calls and clone size are those reported in that table. Present in this sample are 250,000 or so clones, over 80% of which were seen just once. The ten largest account for 4.1% of the sample.

The CDR3 covers 15 residues, taking in both the cysteine and the phenylalanine. The CDR3 DNA has 45 bases and is translated from base 1. V is shortened by 3 bases, J by 6 bases, and the region joining them spans 15 bases. Reading the germline V gene gives CDR1 KGHSH and CDR2 LQKENI. Specimen: PBMCs or T cells enriched from blood (not recorded which). The clonotype was recovered from a woman aged 25 to 39 with acute COVID-19. The rearrangement joined TRBV18 to TRBJ1-3, and perhaps TRBD1 as D gene, on 6 matching bases. The CDR3 reads CASSPSEGGVNTIYF. DNA sequence: TGTGCCAGCTCACCTTCGGAAGGGGGTGTAAACACCATATATTTT. With the portions outside the CDR3 filled from the reference TRBV18 and TRBJ1-3 genes, the complete variable region becomes NAGVMQNPRHLVRRRGQEARLRCSPMKGHSHVYWYRQLPEEGLKFMVYLQKENIIDESGMPKERFSAEFPKEGPSILRIQQVVRGDSAAYFCASSPSEGGVNTIYFGEGSWLTVV.